The 10 T cell receptor beta chains listed next were all sequenced from one sample in a study of neoadjuvant anti-PD-1 for oral cavity cancer. Time point in this sample: after neoadjuvant nivolumab, at surgical resection. The assay was immunoSEQ multiplex PCR, and TCRdb's table has in-frame clones only and misses some. The sample carries about 9,600 clones, about 69% recorded once. Specimen: PBMCs, collected after nivolumab (anti-PD-1) treatment. These receptors were collected from a person between 35 and 79 years old with oral cavity squamous cell carcinoma.

This chain uses TRBV10-1 with TRBJ1-2; maybe TRBD1 (6 bases). This CDR3 contains 13 residues. Trimming removed 3 bases from V and 4 bases from J, with 9 bases in between. Germline assignment: CDR1 WNHNN and CDR2 SYGVQD (reference sequence). DNA of the CDR3: TGCGCCAGCAGTGAAGGGGGTAGCTATGGCTACACCTTC. Amino acid sequence: CASSEGGSYGYTF.

This chain uses TRBV5-1 with TRBJ2-7; 7 nucleotides line up with TRBD2. Germline trimming cut 3 bases from V and 2 bases from J; bases unmatched to any gene: 17. CDR3 length equals 18 residues. Germline-derived CDR1 and CDR2 are SGHRS and YFSETQ. This CDR3 is CASSSRSEGGPFAYEQYF. The DNA for the CDR3 is TGCGCCAGCAGCTCGCGGTCGGAGGGAGGGCCATTTGCCTACGAGCAGTACTTC.

This clone was seen a handful of times. The rearrangement joins TRBV6-1 to TRBJ1-5, with no clear D. Germline-derived CDR1 and CDR2 are MNHNS and SASEGT. The germline V and J ends were trimmed by 4 bases and 6 bases, with 10 bases remaining between them. CDR3 length equals 13 residues. The DNA of the CDR3 is TGTGCCAGCAGTGCGGGCGCGGGTCAGCCCCAGCATTTT. Encoded protein: CASSAGAGQPQHF.

The chain carries TRBV10-3 and TRBJ2-5; 13 bases match TRBD2. CDR3 length equals 15 residues. J gave up 4 bases and V 10 bases, and 9 bases lay outside the gene matches. Per the germline V gene, CDR1 is ENHRY and CDR2 is SYGVKD. In DNA form, the CDR3 reads TGTGCCACCACAGGACTAGCGGGAGAGGGAGAGACCCAGTACTTC. It yields the protein CATTGLAGEGETQYF.

V and J are TRBV5-1 and TRBJ2-4, with D perhaps matching TRBD1 or TRBD2 (6 bases each). Looked up from germline, CDR1 is SGHRS and CDR2 is YFSETQ. This CDR3 contains 16 residues. V was cut by 4 bases and J by 0 bases, with 14 bases left in between. CDR3 amino acids: CASSPEGGLAKNIQYF. The DNA for the CDR3 is TGCGCCAGCAGCCCGGAGGGGGGACTAGCCAAAAACATTCAGTACTTC.

This clone was detected only once. The chain couples TRBV7-2 to TRBJ2-3; 10 bases agree with TRBD2. Losses at the gene ends were 4 bases for V and 5 bases for J; bases not matched to a gene: 6. CDR1 and CDR2 (germline): SGHTA, FQGNSA. The CDR3 has 15 residues. In DNA, the CDR3 is TGTGCCAGCAGCTCCCCAGCGGGGGGGATAGATACGCAGTATTTT. It translates to CASSSPAGGIDTQYF. Full variable domain (outside the CDR3, taken from reference TRBV7-2 and TRBJ2-3): GAGVSQSPSNKVTEKGKDVELRCDPISGHTALYWYRQSLGQGLEFLIYFQGNSAPDKSGLPSDRFSAERTGGSVSTLTIQRTQQEDSAVYLCASSSPAGGIDTQYFGPGTRLTVL.

The chain has TRBV4-1 and TRBJ2-5, with D unresolved. With 0 bases removed from V and 2 bases from J, the gap between germline ends came to 10 bases. CDR1 and CDR2 (germline): MGHRA, YSYEKL. The CDR3 loop spans 15 amino acids. The CDR3 reads CASSQDQDGQETQYF. CDR3 coding DNA: TGCGCCAGCAGCCAAGATCAGGACGGGCAAGAGACCCAGTACTTC.

This clone was detected a few times. The chain links TRBV10-3 to TRBJ1-6, with a weak D call TRBD1 (6 bases). V was pared by 3 bases and J by 7 bases, with 13 bases between. Germline V CDR1 and CDR2: ENHRY, SYGVKD. The length of the CDR3 is 15 residues. The CDR3 region is CAISEVGQGNSPLHF. CDR3 DNA: TGTGCCATCAGTGAAGTAGGGCAGGGGAATTCACCCCTCCACTTT.

This chain uses TRBV13 with TRBJ2-3; maybe TRBD1 (6 bases). With 5 bases removed from V and 0 bases from J, the gap between germline ends came to 15 bases. CDR3 size: 16 residues. Germline lookup yields CDR1 PRHDT and CDR2 FYEKMQ (reference sequence). This CDR3 reads CASSPRRGGSTDTQYF. The CDR3 nucleotides read TGTGCCAGCAGCCCTAGACGAGGGGGAAGCACAGATACGCAGTATTTT.

The CDR3 spells CASTALAGVNYEQYF. In DNA, the CDR3 is TGTGCCAGCACAGCGCTAGCGGGAGTTAACTACGAGCAGTACTTC. The chain is built from TRBV2 and TRBJ2-7, with TRBD2 identical over 10 bases. V shed 7 bases and J 3 bases; nucleotides not matched to a gene: 9. The CDR3 consists of 15 residues. Germline values: CDR1 SNHLY, CDR2 FYNNEI.